This entry is about one TCR beta chain. Its target is unknown. This sample is drawn from a study of T cell responses to AZD1222 COVID-19 vaccine. Study findings and constraints: Females made up more of the donors, who were largely white British, and clonal diversity may have come out too low. The study identified only six AZD1222 recipients as seropositive at baseline. Repertoires were sampled only after the peak T cell response.

This CDR3 is 16 amino acids long. From germline, CDR1 is LNHDA and CDR2 SQIVND (reference sequence). V was pared by 2 bases and J by 7 bases, with 19 bases between. Using immunoSEQ multiplex PCR, the repertoire was profiled, and TCRdb retains in-frame clones only, with some absent. The sample holds 95,000 to 150,000 clones, around 92% seen once. The specimen comprised peripheral blood, sampled on day 0 of AZD1222 vaccination. The chain employs TRBV19 and TRBJ2-3, with D hard to call. The origin of this receptor is an adult in good health. The CDR3 region has the DNA TGTGCCAGTAGTATAACCATTGGTGTTGCACAACATACGCAGTATTTT. Translating gives CASSITIGVAQHTQYF.